A single sample is the source of the 18 T cell receptor beta chains below, sequenced in a study of cytomegalovirus exposure and HLA in healthy donors. 13 Jbeta primers and 60 Vbeta primers were used for the PCR. TCRdb's copy holds only in-frame clones and misses some; the assay was immunoSEQ multiplex PCR. The sample includes under 150,000 clones, 67% seen only once; the top ten take almost 8.5%. The sequenced sample consisted of PBMCs. These receptor sequences come from a man younger than 35 in good health and CMV-seropositive.

CDR3 protein: CASSPGQGPNSGANVLTF. As DNA, the CDR3 is TGTGCCAGCTCGCCGGGACAGGGGCCCAACTCTGGGGCCAACGTCCTGACTTTC. The chain couples TRBV18 to TRBJ2-6, with TRBD1 matching over 10 bases. Germline V gives CDR1 KGHSH, CDR2 LQKENI. The ends lost 6 bases at V and 0 bases at J; junction bases unmatched: 8. The CDR3 loop spans 18 amino acids.

This clone was detected a few times. The chain recombines TRBV9 with TRBJ2-6, with no clear D. The V gene's germline CDR1 is SGDLS and CDR2 YYNGEE. The CDR3 has 15 residues. V lost 2 bases to trimming and J lost 4 bases, with 10 bases between them. The CDR3 sequence: CASSVLGSGANVLTF. In DNA, the CDR3 is TGTGCCAGCAGCGTTTTGGGCTCCGGGGCCAACGTCCTGACTTTC.

This clone was seen a single time. This chain uses TRBV29-1 with TRBJ2-3; D is perhaps TRBD2 (6 bases). Germline loops: CDR1 SQVTM, CDR2 ANQGSEA. This CDR3 contains 11 residues. V was clipped by 5 bases and J by 10 bases, with 13 bases between them. The CDR3 loop reads CSVLGGISQYF. The CDR3 bases are TGCAGCGTTCTCGGAGGGATCTCGCAGTATTTT.

CDR3 nucleotides: TGCGCCAGCAGCTTGGAGGGGGAAAACACTGAAGCTTTCTTT. This translates into CASSLEGENTEAFF. This chain connects TRBV5-1 to TRBJ1-1; possibly TRBD1 for D (6 bases). Germline V CDR1 and CDR2: SGHRS, YFSETQ. V was trimmed by 0 bases and J by 2 bases, leaving 8 bases between them. The CDR3 spans 14 residues.

In this sample, this clone turned up once. J is TRBJ2-1 and V is TRBV7-9; unclear D gene. CDR3 size: 13 residues. V was pared by 7 bases and J by 8 bases, with 15 bases between. In germline, CDR1 is SEHNR, CDR2 FQNEAQ (reference sequence). CDR3 in amino acids: CASNTGSLYEQFF. CDR3 in DNA: TGTGCCAGCAATACGGGTAGCTTATATGAGCAGTTCTTC.

The chain has TRBV7-4 and TRBJ1-5; possible D gene TRBD1, 5 bases. The germline CDR1 and CDR2 sequences are SGHVT and SQSDAQ. Trimming removed 4 bases at V and 4 bases at J, with 11 bases between. The CDR3 covers 14 residues. The chain's CDR3 is CASSSHRSNQPQHF. The CDR3 DNA is TGTGCCAGCAGCTCCCACAGGTCGAATCAGCCCCAGCATTTT.

J is TRBJ1-1 and V is TRBV6-5; D gene ambiguous. The germline CDR1 and CDR2 sequences are MNHEY and SVGAGI. Trimming removed 5 bases at V and 1 base at J, with 14 bases between. The CDR3 covers 15 residues. CDR3 residues: CASSGQDLGNTEAFF. CDR3 sequence (DNA): TGTGCCAGCAGTGGCCAGGATTTGGGGAACACTGAAGCTTTCTTT.

V is TRBV19 and J is TRBJ2-6; D gene unclear. Per germline, CDR1 LNHDA and CDR2 SQIVND (reference sequence). V was shortened by 6 bases and J by 2 bases, with 14 bases between the two germline ends. The CDR3 contains 16 residues. CDR3 in amino acids: CASRIVSGTGANVLTF. CDR3 sequence (DNA): TGTGCCAGTAGAATCGTATCAGGAACTGGGGCCAACGTCCTGACTTTC.

This clone was observed a few times. This chain uses TRBV11-2 with TRBJ2-2; possibly TRBD2 for D (6 bases). V shed 5 bases and J shed 1 base, with 8 bases lying between them. The CDR3 consists of 14 residues. CDR1 and CDR2 from the germline V gene are SGHAT and FQNNGV. In DNA form, the CDR3 reads TGTGCCAGCAGCAGGAGGGGGAACACCGGGGAGCTGTTTTTT. Translation: CASSRRGNTGELFF. Full variable domain (rest looked up from reference TRBV11-2 and TRBJ2-2): EAGVAQSPRYKIIEKRQSVAFWCNPISGHATLYWYQQILGQGPKLLIQFQNNGVVDDSQLPKDRFSAERLKGVDSTLKIQPAKLEDSAVYLCASSRRGNTGELFFGEGSRLTVL.

V gene TRBV5-4 combines with J gene TRBJ2-2; D remains ambiguous. CDR1 SGHNT and CDR2 YYREEE come from the germline V gene (reference sequence). The CDR3 runs 12 residues. V was shortened by 2 bases and J by 8 bases, with 7 bases between the two germline ends. The CDR3 coding sequence is TGTGCCAGCAGCTTTAGTTCTGGGGAGCTGTTTTTT. It translates to CASSFSSGELFF.

The V gene is TRBV11-3, the J gene TRBJ1-1; D gene unclear. The V end was cut by 4 bases, the J end by 1 base, with 19 bases between. This CDR3 has 17 residues. Germline-derived CDR1 and CDR2 are SGHNT and YENEEA. For the CDR3, the DNA is TGTGCCAGCAGCTCCCGGAGTCGAGGGTGGGGGAACACTGAAGCTTTCTTT. Amino acid sequence: CASSSRSRGWGNTEAFF.

The chain uses TRBV30 and TRBJ2-1, with TRBD1 identical over 7 bases. The CDR3 sequence is 15 residues long. After removal of 5 bases from V and 5 bases from J, the junction contained 12 bases not matched to a gene. Germline CDR1 is GTSNPN and CDR2 is SVGIG (reference sequence). CDR3 nucleotides: TGTGCCTGGGACAAGCCGGGACAGAAGAACAATGAGCAGTTCTTC. It is translated as CAWDKPGQKNNEQFF.

This clone occurred a few times. V gene TRBV6-4 combines with J gene TRBJ2-3; 7 bases are shared with TRBD2. The ends lost 5 bases at V and 0 bases at J; junction bases unmatched: 5. The CDR3 has 15 residues. Germline assignment: CDR1 MRHNA and CDR2 SNTAGT. The CDR3 loop reads CASSPGTTSTDTQYF. The CDR3 nucleotides are TGTGCCAGCAGTCCCGGGACTACTAGCACAGATACGCAGTATTTT.

CDR3 region: CSVESTSGGSWYF. The CDR3 DNA sequence: TGCAGCGTTGAGTCAACTAGCGGGGGGAGCTGGTATTTT. The V gene is TRBV29-1, the J gene TRBJ2-3, with TRBD2 identical over 12 bases. The CDR3 totals 13 residues. Unmatched junction bases numbered 9, after V lost 3 bases and J lost 14 bases. Germline V gene lookup returns CDR1 SQVTM and CDR2 ANQGSEA.

This clone was counted a few times. The rearrangement uses TRBV28 and TRBJ2-7; D might be TRBD2 (7 bases). Germline V CDR1 and CDR2: MDHEN, SYDVKM. The CDR3 runs 15 residues. The V end was cut by 7 bases, the J end by 5 bases, with 21 bases between. CDR3 loop: CASTPGGGRSNEQYF. The CDR3 DNA sequence: TGTGCCAGCACTCCGGGCGGGGGCCGGTCGAACGAGCAGTACTTC.

The chain recombines TRBV10-1 with TRBJ2-2, with 11 bases lining up with TRBD2. The V gene's germline CDR1 is WNHNN and CDR2 SYGVQD (reference sequence). Unmatched junction bases numbered 4, after V lost 3 bases and J lost 7 bases. The CDR3 spans 15 residues. In nucleotides, the CDR3 is TGCGCCAGCAGTGAACTAGCGGGGGTAGACGGGGAGCTGTTTTTT. Encoded protein: CASSELAGVDGELFF.

The chain is built from TRBV5-1 and TRBJ2-7; 8 bases fit TRBD1. Per the germline V gene, CDR1 is SGHRS and CDR2 is YFSETQ. The V segment lost 0 bases and the J segment 2 bases; nucleotides outside the gene matches: 4. This CDR3 comprises 15 residues. Written as DNA, the CDR3 is TGCGCCAGCAGCTTGGGCCAGGGGGCCGCCTACGAGCAGTACTTC. Its protein is CASSLGQGAAYEQYF. The full variable domain, with the rest looked up from reference TRBV5-1 and TRBJ2-7, is KAGVTQTPRYLIKTRGQQVTLSCSPISGHRSVSWYQQTPGQGLQFLFEYFSETQRNKGNFPGRFSGRQFSNSRSEMNVSTLELGDSALYLCASSLGQGAAYEQYFGPGTRLTVT.

The gene calls are TRBV10-1 and TRBJ2-5; D is undetermined. The V gene lost 6 bases and the J gene lost 1 base, with 9 bases spanning the gap. This CDR3 region has 13 residues. The germline V gene encodes CDR1 WNHNN and CDR2 SYGVQD (reference sequence). The CDR3 nucleotides are TGCGCCAGCAGCCGGGTTATCCAAGAGACCCAGTACTTC. Its translation is CASSRVIQETQYF.